Given below is one T cell receptor (beta chain) in context. No antigen is known for it. The data belong to a study of shared clonotypes between healthy human individuals. At the level of the study: Per-donor plates numbered three CD4 naive, three CD4 memory, two CD8 naive and one CD8 memory.

The CDR3 is made up of 13 amino acids. Between the trimmed V and J ends, which lost 8 bases and 2 bases, there was a span of 13 bases. Per germline, CDR1 MNHNS and CDR2 SASEGT. Findings and limits, study-wide: Shared clonotypes across all four donors exceeded non-shared ones in generation probability. The small donor group covered limited genetic and exposure diversity.

Authors' analysis steps: Owing to the provision of junction-only sequences devoid of quality scores by immunoSEQ, filtering differed. Sequencing was performed with immunoSEQ multiplex PCR; in TCRdb, only in-frame clones are kept and a portion is missing. Clonal size and the V and J genes are those of that table, whereas D and trimming came from the DNA. The sample includes some 2,000,000 clones, roughly 94% seen only once; the top ten take roughly 0.13%. The source material was naive CD4+ T cells sorted from blood. Subset here: CD45RA+ positively selected. V and J are TRBV6-1 and TRBJ2-7; D is uncertain. The source is a man aged 18-30 years in good health. The CDR3 is CASVVWTTYEQYF. Here the CDR3 DNA reads TGTGCCAGCGTAGTTTGGACCACCTACGAGCAGTACTTC.